This entry describes one T cell receptor (beta chain). The method was immunoSEQ multiplex PCR; TCRdb's version includes in-frame clones alone and lacks a portion of them. This table has 85,000 to 100,000 clones, about 85% appearing once. The data originate from a study of glioma-infiltrating T cells after dendritic cell vaccination. This CDR3 has 17 residues. V shed 1 base, J shed 4 bases, and the junction held 10 bases outside the gene matches. From germline, CDR1 is SGHDT and CDR2 YYEEEE. Time point reported: after dendritic cell vaccination, including at tumor progression/relapse. The input for sequencing was blood, taken after dendritic cell vaccination. The chain links TRBV5-6 to TRBJ2-3; 9 nucleotides match TRBD2. The TCR was taken from a human donor with glioblastoma. CDR3 residues: CASSLLVAGERADTQYF. The DNA for the CDR3 is TGTGCCAGCAGCTTGTTGGTAGCGGGGGAAAGGGCAGATACGCAGTATTTT.